This passage covers 12 T cell receptor beta chains from one sample sequenced in a study of T cell changes during pregnancy in multiple sclerosis. The assay was immunoSEQ multiplex PCR, and TCRdb's table has in-frame clones only and misses some. In the table there are tens of thousands of clones, around 90% of which are singletons. Source: CD4+ T cells from peripheral blood mononuclear cells, taken after pregnancy. The receptor set was obtained from a female donor in good health, enrolled as a control in a pregnancy study.

The chain combines TRBV6-4 with TRBJ1-1; D remains ambiguous. This CDR3 comprises 13 residues. Germline V gene data show CDR1 as MRHNA and CDR2 as SNTAGT. V was trimmed by 4 bases and J by 0 bases, leaving 6 bases between them. Here the CDR3 reads CASSVEVNTEAFF. The CDR3 coding sequence is TGTGCCAGCAGTGTAGAGGTGAACACTGAAGCTTTCTTT.

The chain is built from TRBV6-4 and TRBJ1-1; no definite D call. Germline V gene sequence: CDR1 MRHNA, CDR2 SNTAGT. The CDR3 consists of 13 residues. The V end was cut by 3 bases, the J end by 1 base, with 6 bases between. The CDR3 sequence: CASSESGNTEAFF. Written as DNA, the CDR3 is TGTGCCAGCAGTGAGTCAGGGAACACTGAAGCTTTCTTT.

The chain couples TRBV27 to TRBJ2-5; TRBD1 matches at 7 bases. This CDR3 is 14 amino acids long. V gave up 8 bases and J gave up 9 bases; unmatched junction bases: 15. The germline gives CDR1 MNHEY, CDR2 SMNVEV (reference sequence). The CDR3, as DNA: TGTGCCAGCGCGACACAGGGGCCGATGTCCCCCCAGTACTTC. It yields the protein CASATQGPMSPQYF.

This clone was found a few times. At one of its ends the junction is not consistent with the germline gene, which may arise from a read error. The rearrangement uses TRBV5-1 and TRBJ1-1, with D tentatively TRBD1 (5 bases). Germline CDR1 and CDR2: SGHRS and YFSETQ. The CDR3 runs 14 residues. CDR3 amino acids: CASTLGRGNTEAFF. CDR3 DNA sequence: TGCGCCAGCACCTTGGGACGGGGGAACACTGAAGCTTTCTTT.

This chain uses TRBV6-5 with TRBJ2-7, with 12 bases aligning to TRBD1. This CDR3 contains 15 residues. The V segment lost 7 bases and the J segment 0 bases; nucleotides outside the gene matches: 4. CDR1 and CDR2 from the germline V gene are MNHEY and SVGAGI. The CDR3 nucleotides are TGTGCCAGCAATCGGGGACAGGGGGCCTCCTACGAGCAGTACTTC. Encoded protein: CASNRGQGASYEQYF.

Only one count was recorded for this clone. The gene calls are TRBV14 and TRBJ1-2; a weak D match, TRBD1 (5 bases). This CDR3 has 14 amino acids. Trimming took off 1 base at V and 4 bases at J, with 10 bases between the two ends. CDR1 SGHDN and CDR2 FVKESK come from the germline V gene. CDR3 region: CASSQGRGIYGYTF. As DNA, the CDR3 is TGTGCCAGCAGCCAAGGGCGGGGGATCTATGGCTACACCTTC.

The chain combines TRBV18 with TRBJ2-3; weak D call: TRBD2 (6 bases). The CDR3 extends over 15 amino acids. The V and J ends lost 1 base and 2 bases respectively, with 10 bases between them. Germline V lookup: CDR1 KGHSH, CDR2 LQKENI. CDR3 DNA sequence: TGTGCCAGCTCACCACGGGGCGGGGCCACAGATACGCAGTATTTT. It specifies CASSPRGGATDTQYF.

V and J are TRBV28 and TRBJ2-7, with D possibly being TRBD1 (6 bases). Trimming left V 1 base short and J 3 bases short, with 13 bases between. The CDR3 extends over 15 amino acids. CDR1 is MDHEN, CDR2 SYDVKM, per germline. The CDR3 DNA sequence: TGTGCCAGCAGTTTATCGGGACACCTAAACTACGAGCAGTACTTC. Residues: CASSLSGHLNYEQYF.

The chain has TRBV6-4 and TRBJ2-2, with TRBD2 identical over 8 bases. This CDR3 spans 16 amino acids. V shed 5 bases, J shed 9 bases, and the junction held 14 bases outside the gene matches. Germline CDR1 and CDR2: MRHNA and SNTAGT. CDR3 in DNA: TGTGCCAGCAGTCCCTCGGCGAGCGGGGGAACGCGGGAGCTGTTTTTT. It yields the protein CASSPSASGGTRELFF.

The chain links TRBV19 to TRBJ1-5; TRBD1 agrees at 9 bases. Germline values: CDR1 LNHDA, CDR2 SQIVND (reference sequence). The CDR3 has 14 residues. V dropped 1 base and J dropped 5; count of bases not matched to a gene: 0. Here the CDR3 DNA reads TGTGCCAGTAGTATAGGACAGGGGGATCAGCCCCAGCATTTT. Protein sequence: CASSIGQGDQPQHF.

The rearrangement links TRBV19 to TRBJ2-4; unclear D gene. The CDR3 totals 15 residues. Germline values: CDR1 LNHDA, CDR2 SQIVND (reference sequence). V gave up 5 bases and J gave up 0 bases, with 11 bases separating them. The CDR3 is CASSGQALAKNIQYF. For the CDR3, the DNA is TGTGCCAGTAGTGGGCAGGCACTAGCCAAAAACATTCAGTACTTC. Combining the CDR3 with reference TRBV19 and TRBJ2-4 gives the whole variable domain DGGITQSPKYLFRKEGQNVTLSCEQNLNHDAMYWYRQDPGQGLRLIYYSQIVNDFQKGDIAEGYSVSREKKESFPLTVTSAQKNPTAFYLCASSGQALAKNIQYFGAGTRLSVL.

CDR3 in DNA: TGTGCCATCGAGTCTAGCGCTTTAAGCTCTGGGGCCAACGTCCTGACTTTC. Its translation is CAIESSALSSGANVLTF. The chain is built from TRBV10-3 and TRBJ2-6; tentatively, D is TRBD2 (6 bases). CDR1 and CDR2 from the germline V gene are ENHRY and SYGVKD. The V and J ends lost 8 bases and 0 bases respectively, with 17 bases between them. The CDR3 spans 17 residues.